Each of the 18 T cell receptor beta chains below was sequenced from the same sample in a study of response to subunit inactivated influenza vaccine. TCRdb called the RT-PCR reads again in MiXCR, with one record for every CDR3 protein. Here the sample spans some 500,000 distinct CDR3 sequences, 10% to 15% being singletons. Source: PBMCs from blood, taken about 6 weeks after vaccination. The receptor set was obtained from a man aged 50 or older who received an inactivated influenza vaccine.

The rearrangement uses TRBV5-1 and TRBJ1-2; 7 bases are a match to TRBD1. V dropped 0 bases and J dropped 5; count of bases not matched to a gene: 7. CDR1 is SGHRS, CDR2 YFSETQ, per germline. The CDR3 extends over 15 amino acids. For the CDR3, the DNA is TGCGCCAGCAGCTTGGCCCCAGACAGGGAGTATGGCTACACCTTC. This codes for CASSLAPDREYGYTF.

In its sample, this clonotype was seen a few times. The rearrangement uses TRBV12-3 or TRBV12-4 and TRBJ1-1; 8 nucleotides match TRBD1. CDR3 length equals 14 residues. After removal of 6 bases from V and 2 bases from J, the junction contained 5 bases not matched to a gene. CDR3 nucleotide sequence: TGTGCCAGCAGGTCGACAGGGGCAAACACTGAAGCTTTCTTT. Amino acid sequence: CASRSTGANTEAFF.

The chain is built from TRBV10-3 and TRBJ1-6; the match to TRBD1 covers 7 bases. CDR1 and CDR2 from the germline V gene are ENHRY and SYGVKD. This CDR3 has 16 residues. The V segment lost 6 bases and the J segment 5 bases; nucleotides outside the gene matches: 10. The CDR3 DNA follows: TGTGCCATCAGGAAAAAGACCGGGACAGATAATTCACCCCTCCACTTT. This codes for CAIRKKTGTDNSPLHF.

The V gene is TRBV6-2 or TRBV6-3, the J gene TRBJ1-5; possibly TRBD1 for D (6 bases). CDR1 and CDR2 (germline): MNHEY, SVGEGT. V lost 4 bases, J lost 6 bases, and 13 bases lay in between. There are 14 residues in the CDR3. Here the CDR3 DNA reads TGTGCCAGCAGTTTGGGGAACAGGGTTCAGCCCCAGCATTTT. Translation: CASSLGNRVQPQHF.

This clonotype has a count of ten or more. The V gene is TRBV15, the J gene TRBJ1-6; D is unresolved. Germline V lookup: CDR1 LNHNV, CDR2 YYDKDF (reference sequence). V lost 6 bases and J lost 8, with 14 bases in between. This CDR3 has 14 amino acids. The CDR3 DNA reads TGTGCCACCAGTCGGAGATCTGGGGATTCACCCCTCCACTTT. Its translation is CATSRRSGDSPLHF.

This clonotype was observed many times. This sequence joins TRBV4-1 and TRBJ2-7; D uncertain. The CDR3 totals 13 residues. V lost 0 bases, J lost 4 bases, and 7 bases lay in between. Germline V gives CDR1 MGHRA, CDR2 YSYEKL. Here the CDR3 DNA reads TGCGCCAGCAGCCAAGATTGGGGATACGAGCAGTACTTC. Translation gives CASSQDWGYEQYF.

This clonotype was counted many times. The genes are TRBV6-5 and TRBJ2-1; 9 bases are shared with TRBD2. V was pared by 0 bases and J by 4 bases, with 4 bases of the junction left unmatched. Germline CDR1 is MNHEY and CDR2 is SVGAGI. The CDR3 consists of 16 residues. CDR3 DNA sequence: TGTGCCAGCAGTTACTCGACTAGCGGAAAGTACAATGAGCAGTTCTTC. Protein: CASSYSTSGKYNEQFF.

The chain carries TRBV20-1 and TRBJ2-7; D not certain. The V and J ends lost 3 bases and 3 bases respectively, with 18 bases between them. The CDR3 runs to 15 residues. From germline, CDR1 is DFQATT and CDR2 SNEGSKA (reference sequence). The CDR3 nucleotides are TGCAGTGCTAGTGGGCGTCGGTGGCAGAGCTACGAGCAGTACTTC. Amino acid sequence: CSASGRRWQSYEQYF.

This clonotype was detected a few times. V usage is TRBV2 and J usage is TRBJ2-7, with a weak D call TRBD2 (5 bases). The germline gives CDR1 SNHLY, CDR2 FYNNEI. V lost 11 bases, J lost 0 bases, and 17 bases lay in between. The CDR3 length is 14 residues. DNA for the CDR3: TGTGCCCAAAGACGAGGGTCGGGCTCCTACGAGCAGTACTTC. Protein product: CAQRRGSGSYEQYF.

A few counts support this clonotype. The chain is built from TRBV7-2 and TRBJ2-1; tentative D call: TRBD2 (6 bases). V was shortened by 1 base and J by 9 bases, with 22 bases between the two germline ends. The germline gives CDR1 SGHTA, CDR2 FQGNSA. The CDR3 is made up of 17 amino acids. CDR3 residues: CASSLVRGGMSKVEQFF. In nucleotides, the CDR3 is TGTGCCAGCAGCTTAGTTCGCGGCGGGATGTCTAAGGTTGAGCAGTTCTTC.

This rearrangement joins TRBV10-3 to TRBJ1-1; a weak D match, TRBD1 (6 bases). V lost 3 bases, J lost 2 bases, and 13 bases lay in between. This CDR3 is built from 15 residues. The germline gives CDR1 ENHRY, CDR2 SYGVKD. CDR3 sequence (DNA): TGTGCCATCAGTGACCCCGGACAGTTAAACACTGAAGCTTTCTTT. It translates to CAISDPGQLNTEAFF.

The CDR3 nucleotides read TGTGCCAGCAGCCTTGGTAGGGGTTCGGACTATGGCTACACCTTC. Its protein product is CASSLGRGSDYGYTF. The gene calls are TRBV7-9 and TRBJ1-2; a weak D match, TRBD1 (5 bases). The CDR3 has 15 residues. Per the germline V gene, CDR1 is SEHNR and CDR2 is FQNEAQ (reference sequence). With 5 bases removed from V and 3 bases from J, the gap between germline ends came to 16 bases.

This clonotype was observed a few times. V and J are TRBV7-2 and TRBJ2-7; 7 bases fit TRBD2. Germline V gene data show CDR1 as SGHTA and CDR2 as FQGNSA. The J segment lost 5 bases and the V segment lost 1 base, leaving 8 bases of the junction unmatched. The CDR3 is 15 residues long. CDR3 DNA sequence: TGTGCCAGCAGCTTAGGTGGCGGGAGTTTCAACGAGCAGTACTTC. Residues: CASSLGGGSFNEQYF.

This clonotype occurred a few times. The chain recombines TRBV5-1 with TRBJ2-7; the D gene is possibly TRBD2 (6 bases). The CDR3 sequence is 14 residues long. V was cut by 0 bases and J by 6 bases, with 13 bases left in between. From germline, CDR1 is SGHRS and CDR2 YFSETQ. The CDR3 coding sequence is TGCGCCAGCAGCTTGGCCTTGGAGGGATCCGAGCAGTACTTC. Translated, it gives CASSLALEGSEQYF.

The chain recombines TRBV10-3 with TRBJ2-4; D is unresolved. The CDR3 length is 16 residues. Germline-derived CDR1 and CDR2 are ENHRY and SYGVKD. Trimming pared 3 bases from V and 0 bases from J, leaving 12 bases between. The CDR3 protein is CAISDLGILAKNIQYF. In DNA form, the CDR3 reads TGTGCCATCAGTGATTTAGGCATACTAGCCAAAAACATTCAGTACTTC.

This chain uses TRBV12-3 or TRBV12-4 with TRBJ1-2; D uncertain. V was shortened by 3 bases and J by 1 base, with 6 bases between the two germline ends. The CDR3 runs 13 residues. In DNA, the CDR3 is TGTGCCAGCAGTTTTGACGTTAACTATGGCTACACCTTC. This codes for CASSFDVNYGYTF.

Sample share makes this clonotype medium-sized. The chain joins TRBV29-1 to TRBJ2-6; D gene unclear. Trimming took 5 bases from V and 0 from J, leaving 17 bases between them. The germline V gene has CDR1 SQVTM and CDR2 ANQGSEA. This CDR3 region has 17 residues. The CDR3 spells CSVWLGGAASGANVLTF. The CDR3, as DNA: TGCAGCGTTTGGCTTGGCGGCGCGGCCTCTGGGGCCAACGTCCTGACTTTC.

This clonotype was seen only a few times. The rearrangement links TRBV11-2 to TRBJ2-7, with unresolved D. The CDR3 loop spans 19 amino acids. The germline V and J ends were trimmed by 2 bases and 3 bases, with 26 bases remaining between them. Per germline, CDR1 SGHAT and CDR2 FQNNGV. The CDR3 DNA is TGTGCCAGCAGCTTAATCGGTCGGTGGTGGGCGCGGAATTTCTACGAGCAGTACTTC. This translates into CASSLIGRWWARNFYEQYF.